The entry that follows covers one T cell receptor (beta chain) sequence. Patients in Seattle were enrolled during active infection, then followed longitudinally. These data originate in a study of blood T cell repertoires in COVID-19. Across the whole study: Sources were T cells, B-cell-depleted T cells, or PBMCs; the material itself was cDNA or gDNA.

Germline CDR1 SEHNR, CDR2 FQNEAQ (reference sequence). This CDR3 contains 14 residues. The V and J ends lost 3 bases and 6 bases, in that order; junction bases with no gene match: 5. Some clones are missing from TCRdb's copy, which holds only in-frame ones; the method was immunoSEQ multiplex PCR. This sample has about 180,000 clones, with around 83% found just once. The rearrangement links TRBV7-9 to TRBJ2-7; TRBD2 aligns across 10 bases. This clonotype was sampled from a woman in her 70s with COVID-19, enrolled during active disease. Sequencing was carried out using peripheral blood. The CDR3 DNA is TGTGCCAGCAGCTTGGGACTAGCGCCGCCCGAGCAGTACTTC. Protein: CASSLGLAPPEQYF.